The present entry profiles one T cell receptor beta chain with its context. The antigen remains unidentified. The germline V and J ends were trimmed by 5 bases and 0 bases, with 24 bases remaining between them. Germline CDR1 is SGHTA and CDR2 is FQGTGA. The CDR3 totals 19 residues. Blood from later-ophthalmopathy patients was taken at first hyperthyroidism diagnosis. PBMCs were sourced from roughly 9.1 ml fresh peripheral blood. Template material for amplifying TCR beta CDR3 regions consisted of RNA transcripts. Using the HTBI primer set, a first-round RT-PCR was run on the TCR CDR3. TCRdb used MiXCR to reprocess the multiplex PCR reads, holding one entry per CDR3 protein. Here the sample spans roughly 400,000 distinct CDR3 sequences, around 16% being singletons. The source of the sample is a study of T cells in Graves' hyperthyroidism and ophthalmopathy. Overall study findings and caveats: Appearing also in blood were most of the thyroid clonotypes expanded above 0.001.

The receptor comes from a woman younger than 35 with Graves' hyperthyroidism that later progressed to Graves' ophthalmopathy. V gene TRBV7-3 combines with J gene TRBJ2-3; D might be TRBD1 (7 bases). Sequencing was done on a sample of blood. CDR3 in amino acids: CASSPRYSGGTVSTDTQYF. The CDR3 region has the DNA TGTGCCAGCAGCCCTCGATATTCCGGCGGGACAGTGAGCACAGATACGCAGTATTTT.